The clone carrying this TCR beta chain showed up just a few times. Its target is not known. These data belong to a study of human T cells and chemical hapten exposure. At the level of the study: Each week of the approximately 23-week study, patients had diphenylcyclopropenone applied to the scalp. Findings and caveats of the study: The number of TCRs over 1 in 1000 frequency stayed unchanged after DPC. The presence of alopecia in the donors means their immune response may differ from healthy people's.

Germline CDR1 is SGHTA and CDR2 is FQGTGA. The V and J ends lost 5 bases and 6 bases respectively, with 19 bases between them. This CDR3 spans 15 amino acids. The time point was: patch test 2, 6 weeks after DPC sensitization. Stated treatment: therapeutic diphenylcyclopropenone sensitization with weekly scalp DPC. Attachment of unique molecular identifiers to individual cDNA molecules was performed in the library. TCRdb reprocessed the RACE reads via MiXCR and lists one record per CDR3 protein. The sample has about 100,000 distinct CDR3 sequences, 10% to 12% seen once. The receptor's source is a woman between 35 and 50 years old with alopecia areata. Some clones in this sample may be carry-over from other donors' samples. V usage is TRBV7-3 and J usage is TRBJ1-1, with a tentative D call TRBD1 (5 bases). The source was whole blood, collected in connection with sensitization to the hapten diphenylcyclopropenone (DPC). CDR3 residues: CASSLLTGGESEAFF. CDR3 DNA: TGTGCCAGCAGCCTACTCACTGGGGGGGAGTCTGAAGCTTTCTTT.